The 21 T cell receptor beta chains given below trace back to one sample, sequenced in a study of OX40 agonist ivuxolimab in advanced cancers. Some clones are missing from TCRdb's copy, which holds only in-frame ones; the method was immunoSEQ multiplex PCR. The table records around 80,000 clones, about 86% of them present only once. Sequenced material: CD4+ or CD8+ T cells sorted from blood, taken in a trial of the OX40 agonist ivuxolimab. The source is an adult with an advanced solid tumor such as melanoma, head and neck, liver or kidney cancer.

CDR3: CAISEWALEIEGRNTEAFF. CDR3 in DNA: TGTGCCATCAGTGAGTGGGCTCTTGAGATAGAGGGGAGGAACACTGAAGCTTTCTTT. This chain joins TRBV10-3 and TRBJ1-1; maybe TRBD1 (5 bases). Trimming cost V 1 base and J 1 base, with 22 bases left between them. CDR3 size: 19 residues. Per germline, CDR1 ENHRY and CDR2 SYGVKD.

The V gene is TRBV9, the J gene TRBJ1-3, with 9 bases lining up with TRBD1. CDR1 SGDLS and CDR2 YYNGEE come from the germline V gene. Trimming at V came to 0 bases and at J to 4 bases, leaving 5 bases not matched to a gene. There are 16 residues in the CDR3. CDR3 bases: TGTGCCAGCAGCGTAGCGGGACAGGGCTTAGGAAACACCATATATTTT. Translation gives CASSVAGQGLGNTIYF.

The chain links TRBV7-6 to TRBJ1-6, with a weak D call TRBD1 (6 bases). Germline values: CDR1 SGHVS, CDR2 FNYEAQ. The CDR3 covers 17 residues. The V gene lost 5 bases and the J gene lost 6 bases, with 20 bases spanning the gap. The CDR3 is CASSARTGSFGNSPLHF. The DNA for the CDR3 is TGTGCCAGCAGCGCTCGTACAGGGTCGTTTGGTAATTCACCCCTCCACTTT.

This sequence joins TRBV30 and TRBJ1-1; weak D call: TRBD1 (5 bases). The V end was cut by 5 bases, the J end by 1 base, with 14 bases between. Germline CDR1 and CDR2: GTSNPN and SVGIG (reference sequence). CDR3 length equals 14 residues. CDR3 sequence (DNA): TGTGCCTGGGCCCGTGGGGGGTCGAACACTGAAGCTTTCTTT. Protein product: CAWARGGSNTEAFF.

This rearrangement joins TRBV11-2 to TRBJ1-3; D gene ambiguous. Trimming took off 1 base at V and 0 bases at J, with 16 bases between the two ends. There are 18 residues in the CDR3. Germline values: CDR1 SGHAT, CDR2 FQNNGV. The CDR3 DNA is TGTGCCAGCAGCTTAGGCGGGGTTGCACCGCGCTCTGGAAACACCATATATTTT. Protein sequence: CASSLGGVAPRSGNTIYF.

The chain links TRBV29-1 to TRBJ1-6; D perhaps matches TRBD1 (6 bases). CDR3 length: 15 amino acids. The V gene's germline CDR1 is SQVTM and CDR2 ANQGSEA. V lost 5 bases, J lost 10 bases, and 21 bases lay in between. CDR3 protein: CSVKWGLEVDSPLHF. In nucleotides, the CDR3 is TGCAGCGTTAAATGGGGGCTAGAAGTTGACTCACCCCTCCACTTT.

The V gene is TRBV11-2, the J gene TRBJ1-3, with 7 nucleotides matching TRBD1. The V gene's germline CDR1 is SGHAT and CDR2 FQNNGV. The length of the CDR3 is 13 residues. After removal of 5 bases from V and 4 bases from J, the junction contained 2 bases not matched to a gene. The CDR3 sequence: CASSVGGGNTIYF. CDR3 in DNA: TGTGCCAGCAGCGTAGGGGGCGGAAACACCATATATTTT.

This rearrangement joins TRBV10-2 to TRBJ1-1; TRBD1 matches 9 bases. Unmatched junction bases numbered 12, after V lost 5 bases and J lost 8 bases. The CDR3 sequence is 15 residues long. The germline V gene encodes CDR1 WSHSY and CDR2 SAAADI. The CDR3 DNA reads as TGCGCCAGCAGTCGTCGGGGGACAGGGACAACAGAAGCTTTCTTT. As protein: CASSRRGTGTTEAFF.

This chain connects TRBV5-4 to TRBJ1-5, with 10 nucleotides matching TRBD1. Germline loops: CDR1 SGHNT, CDR2 YYREEE (reference sequence). The length of the CDR3 is 15 residues. Trimming removed 4 bases from V and 2 bases from J; junction bases left unmatched: 3. CDR3 sequence (DNA): TGTGCCAGCAGCGCCGGGACAGGGGGCAATCAGCCCCAGCATTTT. It specifies CASSAGTGGNQPQHF.

J is TRBJ2-2 and V is TRBV5-6, with D perhaps TRBD1 or TRBD2 (5 bases each). CDR1 and CDR2 from the germline V gene are SGHDT and YYEEEE. The CDR3 consists of 15 residues. V lost 2 bases and J 6 bases, leaving 14 bases between the germline ends. The CDR3 DNA reads TGTGCCAGCAGCTTTGGATGGCAGGGACCCGGGGAGCTGTTTTTT. It codes for CASSFGWQGPGELFF.

The rearrangement links TRBV7-9 to TRBJ2-2; D perhaps matches TRBD1 (5 bases). V was cut by 5 bases and J by 3 bases, with 10 bases left in between. This CDR3 is 14 amino acids long. Germline lookup yields CDR1 SEHNR and CDR2 FQNEAQ (reference sequence). CDR3 sequence: CASSEDTHTGELFF. CDR3 coding DNA: TGTGCCAGCAGCGAGGACACTCACACCGGGGAGCTGTTTTTT.

The rearrangement uses TRBV9 and TRBJ1-2; D may be TRBD1 (6 bases). Trimming cost V 5 bases and J 8 bases, with 19 bases left between them. This CDR3 spans 14 amino acids. From germline, CDR1 is SGDLS and CDR2 YYNGEE. The CDR3 DNA follows: TGTGCCAGCAGTCCCGGACAGACCCGAGGGGGCTACACCTTC. It translates to CASSPGQTRGGYTF.

The chain links TRBV6-1 to TRBJ2-5; 9 nucleotides align to TRBD1. The CDR3 extends over 16 amino acids. The J segment lost 3 bases and the V segment lost 3 bases, leaving 8 bases of the junction unmatched. Looked up from germline, CDR1 is MNHNS and CDR2 is SASEGT. The CDR3 coding sequence is TGTGCCAGCAGTGAGTTAGTAGGGACAGGGAAAGAGACCCAGTACTTC. Protein sequence: CASSELVGTGKETQYF.

The chain is built from TRBV5-5 and TRBJ2-1; D is ambiguous. The CDR3 is made up of 12 amino acids. Germline V gene data show CDR1 as SGHKS and CDR2 as YYEKEE (reference sequence). The V end lost 1 base, the J end lost 6 bases, and 5 bases lay between the germline ends. CDR3 in DNA: TGTGCCAGCAGCTTGAACCCCAATGAGCAGTTCTTC. This gives the protein CASSLNPNEQFF.

J is TRBJ2-1 and V is TRBV12-5, with 16 nucleotides matching TRBD2. The CDR3 runs to 13 residues. Germline loops: CDR1 LGHNT, CDR2 FRNRAP. Losses at the gene ends were 6 bases for V and 15 bases for J; bases not matched to a gene: 5. CDR3 DNA: TGTGCTAGTGGGGGGACTAGCGGGAGGGAGGTGTTCTTC. This translates into CASGGTSGREVFF.

The chain combines TRBV2 with TRBJ1-6; D remains ambiguous. CDR1 SNHLY and CDR2 FYNNEI come from the germline V gene. This CDR3 has 19 residues. The V and J ends lost 0 bases and 2 bases respectively, with 17 bases between them. The CDR3 is CASSEAGGLPAPYNSPLHF. Written as DNA, the CDR3 is TGTGCCAGCAGTGAAGCGGGAGGACTCCCGGCCCCCTATAATTCACCCCTCCACTTT.

V gene TRBV7-2 combines with J gene TRBJ1-2, with 7 bases lining up with TRBD1. V shed 1 base and J 7 bases; nucleotides not matched to a gene: 6. The germline CDR1 and CDR2 sequences are SGHTA and FQGNSA. The length of the CDR3 is 14 residues. CDR3 nucleotides: TGTGCCAGCAGCTTAGGAGGGGGCGCGGGTGGCTACACCTTC. Its translation is CASSLGGGAGGYTF.

This clone has a single count. This chain uses TRBV9 with TRBJ2-7, with TRBD2 as a possible D gene (6 bases). The CDR3 runs to 14 residues. Germline V gives CDR1 SGDLS, CDR2 YYNGEE. V shed 4 bases and J shed 2 bases, with 13 bases lying between them. The CDR3 region is CASSKGTSAYEQYF. The CDR3 bases are TGTGCCAGCAGCAAGGGGACTTCGGCCTACGAGCAGTACTTC.

The chain combines TRBV6-6 with TRBJ1-2; a weak D match, TRBD1 (5 bases). CDR3 length: 12 amino acids. Germline V lookup: CDR1 MNHNY, CDR2 SVGAGI (reference sequence). Trimming left V 6 bases short and J 7 bases short, with 12 bases between. The CDR3 region has the DNA TGTGCCAGCAGGGACACTCGCGGTGGCTACACCTTC. It codes for CASRDTRGGYTF.

The rearrangement joins TRBV6-6 to TRBJ2-5; 7 bases map to TRBD1. This CDR3 is 15 amino acids long. Germline CDR1 is MNHNY and CDR2 is SVGAGI (reference sequence). After removal of 4 bases from V and 4 bases from J, the junction contained 9 bases not matched to a gene. For the CDR3, the DNA is TGTGCCAGCAGTTTATCTGGACAGGAAAGAGAGACCCAGTACTTC. Encoded protein: CASSLSGQERETQYF.

The chain employs TRBV6-1 and TRBJ1-2, with TRBD1 as a possible D gene (5 bases). The CDR3 consists of 15 residues. Per the germline V gene, CDR1 is MNHNS and CDR2 is SASEGT. V lost 4 bases, J lost 7 bases, and 19 bases lay in between. CDR3 loop: CASSAPGDPLPGYTF. Written as DNA, the CDR3 is TGTGCCAGCAGTGCCCCGGGGGACCCTCTCCCTGGCTACACCTTC.